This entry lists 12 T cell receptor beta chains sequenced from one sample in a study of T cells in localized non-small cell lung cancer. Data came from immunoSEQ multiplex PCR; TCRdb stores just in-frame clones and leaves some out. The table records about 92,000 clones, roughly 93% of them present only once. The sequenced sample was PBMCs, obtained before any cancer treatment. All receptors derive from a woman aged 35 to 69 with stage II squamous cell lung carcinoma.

CDR3 nucleotides: TGTGCCAGCAGTTTCGGGACAGGGGGATATAATTCACCCCTCCACTTT. This gives the protein CASSFGTGGYNSPLHF. This chain connects TRBV5-5 to TRBJ1-6; TRBD1 aligns across 11 bases. The germline V gene encodes CDR1 SGHKS and CDR2 YYEKEE (reference sequence). CDR3 size: 16 residues. The ends lost 5 bases at V and 4 bases at J; junction bases unmatched: 5. Full variable domain (rest looked up from reference TRBV5-5 and TRBJ1-6): DAGVTQSPTHLIKTRGQQVTLRCSPISGHKSVSWYQQVLGQGPQFIFQYYEKEERGRGNFPDRFSARQFPNYSSELNVNALLLGDSALYLCASSFGTGGYNSPLHFGNGTRLTVT.

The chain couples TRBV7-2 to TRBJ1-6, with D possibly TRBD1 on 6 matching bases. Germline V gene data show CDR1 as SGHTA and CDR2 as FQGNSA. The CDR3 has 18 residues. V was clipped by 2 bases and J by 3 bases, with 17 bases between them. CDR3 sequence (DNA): TGTGCCAGCAGCTTATTCCCAAGACAGGCCAGCTATAATTCACCCCTCCACTTT. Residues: CASSLFPRQASYNSPLHF.

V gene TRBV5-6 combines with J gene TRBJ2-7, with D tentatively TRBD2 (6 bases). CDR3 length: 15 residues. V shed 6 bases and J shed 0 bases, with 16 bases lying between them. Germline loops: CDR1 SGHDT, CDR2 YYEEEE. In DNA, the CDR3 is TGTGCCAGCATGCGGTGGGGGGTTTACTCCTACGAGCAGTACTTC. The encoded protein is CASMRWGVYSYEQYF.

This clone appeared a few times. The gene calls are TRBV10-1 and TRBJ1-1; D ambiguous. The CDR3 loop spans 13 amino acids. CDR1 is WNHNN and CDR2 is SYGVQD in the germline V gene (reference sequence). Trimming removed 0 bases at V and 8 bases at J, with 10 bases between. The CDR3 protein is CASSESPGPEAFF. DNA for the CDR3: TGCGCCAGCAGTGAGTCGCCCGGGCCCGAAGCTTTCTTT.

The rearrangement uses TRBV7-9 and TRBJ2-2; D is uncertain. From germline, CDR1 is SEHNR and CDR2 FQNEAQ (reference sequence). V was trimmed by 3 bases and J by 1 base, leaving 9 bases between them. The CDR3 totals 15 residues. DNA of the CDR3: TGTGCCAGCAGCTTTGATCGTCGGAACACCGGGGAGCTGTTTTTT. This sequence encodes CASSFDRRNTGELFF.

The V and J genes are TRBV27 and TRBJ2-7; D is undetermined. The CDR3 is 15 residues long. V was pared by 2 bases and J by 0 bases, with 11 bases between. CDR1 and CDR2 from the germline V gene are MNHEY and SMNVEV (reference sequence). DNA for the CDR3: TGTGCCAGCAGTTTAAGGCAACAGAGCTCCTACGAGCAGTACTTC. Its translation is CASSLRQQSSYEQYF.

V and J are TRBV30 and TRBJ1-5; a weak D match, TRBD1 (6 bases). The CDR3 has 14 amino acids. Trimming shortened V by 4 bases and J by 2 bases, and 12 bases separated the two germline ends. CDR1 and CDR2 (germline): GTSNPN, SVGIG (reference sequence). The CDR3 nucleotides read TGTGCCTGGACCGAAGGGGGTGGCAATCAGCCCCAGCATTTT. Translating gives CAWTEGGGNQPQHF.

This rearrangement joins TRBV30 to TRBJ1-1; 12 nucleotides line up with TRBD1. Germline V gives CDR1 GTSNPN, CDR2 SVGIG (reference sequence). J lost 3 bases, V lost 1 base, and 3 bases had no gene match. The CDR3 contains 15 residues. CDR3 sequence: CAWSARDRGHTEAFF. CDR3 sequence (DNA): TGTGCCTGGAGTGCCCGGGACAGGGGGCACACTGAAGCTTTCTTT.

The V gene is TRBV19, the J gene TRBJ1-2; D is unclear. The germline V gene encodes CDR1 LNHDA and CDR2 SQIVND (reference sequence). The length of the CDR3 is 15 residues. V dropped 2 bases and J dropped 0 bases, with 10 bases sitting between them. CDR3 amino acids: CASSITSSTNYGYTF. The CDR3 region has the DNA TGTGCCAGTAGTATAACAAGCTCTACTAACTATGGCTACACCTTC.

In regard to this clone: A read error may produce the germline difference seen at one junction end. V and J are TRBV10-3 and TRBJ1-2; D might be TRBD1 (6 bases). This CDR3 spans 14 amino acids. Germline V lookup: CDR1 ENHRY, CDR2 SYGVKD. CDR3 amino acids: CAISESGGGYGYTF. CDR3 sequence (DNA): TGTGCCATCAGCGAGTCTGGGGGCGGCTATGGCTACACCTTC.

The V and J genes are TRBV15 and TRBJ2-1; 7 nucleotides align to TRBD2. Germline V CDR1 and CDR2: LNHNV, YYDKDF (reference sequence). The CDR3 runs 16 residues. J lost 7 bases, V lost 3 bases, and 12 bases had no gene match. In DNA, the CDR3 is TGTGCCACCAGCAGTGCTAGGGGCGGGAGAACGAATGAGCAGTTCTTC. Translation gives CATSSARGGRTNEQFF.

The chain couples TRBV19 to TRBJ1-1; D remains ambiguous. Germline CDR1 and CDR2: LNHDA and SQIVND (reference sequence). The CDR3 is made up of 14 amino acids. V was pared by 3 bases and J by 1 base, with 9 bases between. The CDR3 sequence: CASSIRKSNTEAFF. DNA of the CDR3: TGTGCCAGTAGTATTCGGAAATCGAACACTGAAGCTTTCTTT.